What follows are 9 T cell receptor beta chains derived from one specimen sequenced in a study of blood T cell repertoires in COVID-19. Sequenced by immunoSEQ multiplex PCR; TCRdb stores in-frame clones only, minus some. The sample has 55,000 to 75,000 clones, around 81% seen once. The sequencing sample was made of peripheral blood. The receptors were sampled from a man older than 75 with COVID-19, enrolled during active disease.

This sequence joins TRBV28 and TRBJ1-5, with 12 bases identical to TRBD1. This CDR3 comprises 17 residues. Looked up from germline, CDR1 is MDHEN and CDR2 is SYDVKM. Losses at the gene ends were 5 bases for V and 7 bases for J; bases not matched to a gene: 12. This CDR3 reads CASSPSGTGGLGQPQHF. CDR3 DNA sequence: TGTGCCAGCAGTCCATCCGGGACAGGGGGCTTGGGGCAGCCCCAGCATTTT.

V usage is TRBV5-1 and J usage is TRBJ1-4; tentatively, D is TRBD1 (6 bases). This CDR3 has 12 amino acids. V gave up 0 bases and J gave up 13 bases, with 10 bases separating them. Germline CDR1 is SGHRS and CDR2 is YFSETQ. The CDR3 reads CASSLDRVGLFF. In DNA, the CDR3 is TGCGCCAGCAGCTTGGACAGGGTGGGACTGTTTTTT.

The chain uses TRBV27 and TRBJ1-4; 9 nucleotides align to TRBD1. CDR3 length: 15 amino acids. The V segment lost 2 bases and the J segment 6 bases; nucleotides outside the gene matches: 4. Germline V CDR1 and CDR2: MNHEY, SMNVEV (reference sequence). The DNA of the CDR3 is TGTGCCAGCAGTTTACACCGGGACAGGGATGAAAAACTGTTTTTT. It is translated as CASSLHRDRDEKLFF.

V is TRBV12-3 or TRBV12-4 and J is TRBJ1-2; D is perhaps TRBD1 (5 bases). Trimming pared 3 bases from V and 7 bases from J, leaving 12 bases between. CDR3 length: 13 amino acids. CDR3 residues: CASSLVTGGGYTF. The DNA of the CDR3 is TGTGCCAGCAGTTTGGTTACAGGCGGTGGCTACACCTTC.

The V and J genes are TRBV9 and TRBJ1-1; tentatively, D is TRBD1 (6 bases). Trimming shortened V by 7 bases and J by 5 bases, and 21 bases separated the two germline ends. The germline gives CDR1 SGDLS, CDR2 YYNGEE. The CDR3 loop spans 15 amino acids. CDR3 sequence (DNA): TGTGCCAGCGCGAGTAGGGGGGAGGGCAGTACTGAAGCTTTCTTT. It specifies CASASRGEGSTEAFF.

The chain uses TRBV28 and TRBJ1-1; D unresolved. The germline V and J ends were trimmed by 5 bases and 4 bases, with 8 bases remaining between them. Germline V CDR1 and CDR2: MDHEN, SYDVKM. The CDR3 covers 12 residues. The CDR3 sequence: CASSLYSTEAFF. CDR3 coding DNA: TGTGCCAGCAGTCTTTACTCCACTGAAGCTTTCTTT.

V usage is TRBV2 and J usage is TRBJ1-5; D is ambiguous. CDR1 is SNHLY, CDR2 FYNNEI, per germline. Trimming pared 4 bases from V and 3 bases from J, leaving 10 bases between. The CDR3 is 14 residues long. CDR3 DNA sequence: TGTGCCAGCAGTGCCCAGGCAGTCAATCAGCCCCAGCATTTT. It yields the protein CASSAQAVNQPQHF.

The CDR3 is CASSEDPLYGYTF. The DNA of the CDR3 is TGTGCCAGCAGTGAAGATCCTCTCTATGGCTACACCTTC. The chain joins TRBV6-1 to TRBJ1-2; no definite D call. CDR3 length: 13 residues. The V and J ends lost 1 base and 4 bases respectively, with 7 bases between them. The germline V gene encodes CDR1 MNHNS and CDR2 SASEGT.

The CDR3 DNA sequence: TGCAGCGTTGTTCTAGCGGGGAGAGCCACCGGGGAGCTGTTTTTT. It is translated as CSVVLAGRATGELFF. The chain joins TRBV29-1 to TRBJ2-2; TRBD2 matches 9 bases. CDR3 size: 15 residues. CDR1 is SQVTM, CDR2 ANQGSEA, per germline. Germline trimming cut 4 bases from V and 4 bases from J; bases unmatched to any gene: 7.